One sample yielded the 19 T cell receptor beta chains listed below, sequenced in a study of T cell responses to AZD1222 COVID-19 vaccine. Method: immunoSEQ multiplex PCR; TCRdb's copy keeps in-frame clones and lacks some. Altogether 150,000 to 200,000 clones are present, 92% being singletons, with the ten largest covering about 1.5%. The specimen comprised peripheral blood, sampled 28 days after the second AZD1222 dose. Receptor source: an adult who received the AZD1222 COVID-19 vaccine.

The V call is TRBV28, the J call TRBJ1-2, with D unclear. CDR3 length: 15 residues. Germline V gene lookup returns CDR1 MDHEN and CDR2 SYDVKM. With 5 bases removed from V and 2 bases from J, the gap between germline ends came to 15 bases. The CDR3 here is CASSGMTNENYGYTF. CDR3 DNA sequence: TGTGCCAGCAGTGGTATGACCAACGAGAACTATGGCTACACCTTC.

V usage is TRBV7-9 and J usage is TRBJ2-3; D may be TRBD1 or TRBD2 (7 bases each). Trimming took off 2 bases at V and 2 bases at J, with 17 bases between the two ends. Germline V CDR1 and CDR2: SEHNR, FQNEAQ (reference sequence). There are 17 residues in the CDR3. CDR3 DNA: TGTGCCAGCAGCTTACCCCAGGGGGGGCGTGACACAGATACGCAGTATTTT. This codes for CASSLPQGGRDTDTQYF.

This clone was observed many times. The chain combines TRBV6-4 with TRBJ2-2; 8 nucleotides line up with TRBD2. The V gene end was trimmed by 5 bases and the J gene end by 3 bases; junction bases not matched to a gene: 2. The CDR3 has 14 amino acids. CDR1 is MRHNA and CDR2 is SNTAGT in the germline V gene. The CDR3 reads CASSSGSDTGELFF. In DNA, the CDR3 is TGTGCCAGCAGTAGCGGGAGTGACACCGGGGAGCTGTTTTTT.

This sequence joins TRBV6-6 and TRBJ2-7; D may be TRBD1 (6 bases). Per the germline V gene, CDR1 is MNHNY and CDR2 is SVGAGI (reference sequence). This CDR3 is 14 amino acids long. The V and J ends lost 10 bases and 4 bases respectively, with 20 bases between them. This chain's CDR3 is CAISPGQWGYEQYF. CDR3 DNA: TGTGCCATCTCGCCGGGACAATGGGGGTACGAGCAGTACTTC.

The V call is TRBV6-2 or TRBV6-3, the J call TRBJ1-2; TRBD1 matches at 7 bases. Germline assignment: CDR1 MNHEY and CDR2 SVGEGT. This CDR3 spans 14 amino acids. V dropped 4 bases and J dropped 2; count of bases not matched to a gene: 4. The CDR3 bases are TGTGCCAGCAGTTTCGCACAGGGGAACTATGGCTACACCTTC. Its translation is CASSFAQGNYGYTF.

The rearrangement uses TRBV2 and TRBJ1-6, with 8 bases identical to TRBD1. This CDR3 is 15 amino acids long. V shed 2 bases and J 8 bases; nucleotides not matched to a gene: 5. Germline V gives CDR1 SNHLY, CDR2 FYNNEI. The CDR3 DNA reads as TGTGCCAGCAGTGAATTAGGGACAGGTTATTCACCCCTCCACTTT. Translation gives CASSELGTGYSPLHF.

The rearrangement links TRBV7-2 to TRBJ1-3; TRBD1 aligns across 8 bases. Germline values: CDR1 SGHTA, CDR2 FQGNSA. V was clipped by 5 bases and J by 4 bases; unmatched bases: 10. The CDR3 covers 16 residues. The CDR3 region is CASSPPGTGAGNTIYF. CDR3 DNA: TGTGCCAGCAGCCCACCCGGGACAGGTGCAGGAAACACCATATATTTT. The variable domain in full, completed from reference TRBV7-2 and TRBJ1-3, reads GAGVSQSPSNKVTEKGKDVELRCDPISGHTALYWYRQSLGQGLEFLIYFQGNSAPDKSGLPSDRFSAERTGGSVSTLTIQRTQQEDSAVYLCASSPPGTGAGNTIYFGEGSWLTVV.

This chain joins TRBV20-1 and TRBJ1-1; 7 bases map to TRBD1. The CDR3 consists of 11 residues. Germline CDR1 and CDR2: DFQATT and SNEGSKA (reference sequence). The V gene end was trimmed by 3 bases and the J gene end by 11 bases; junction bases not matched to a gene: 6. In DNA, the CDR3 is TGCAGTGCTAGCCGCAGGGGGGAGGCTTTCTTT. It is translated as CSASRRGEAFF.

The gene calls are TRBV27 and TRBJ1-2; tentative D call: TRBD1 (5 bases). CDR3 size: 16 residues. From germline, CDR1 is MNHEY and CDR2 SMNVEV (reference sequence). V lost 3 bases and J 7 bases, leaving 21 bases between the germline ends. Here the CDR3 reads CASSLGLGVGRGGYTF. The CDR3 DNA reads TGTGCCAGCAGTTTGGGCCTGGGGGTCGGCCGCGGTGGCTACACCTTC.

This chain links TRBV29-1 with TRBJ1-1; 7 bases agree with TRBD1. Germline trimming cut 5 bases from V and 1 base from J; bases unmatched to any gene: 1. The length of the CDR3 is 12 residues. Germline V gives CDR1 SQVTM, CDR2 ANQGSEA. The chain's CDR3 is CSVRGPNTEAFF. In DNA form, the CDR3 reads TGCAGCGTTAGGGGGCCGAACACTGAAGCTTTCTTT.

The chain joins TRBV2 to TRBJ2-6; the match to TRBD1 covers 8 bases. V shed 9 bases and J 2 bases; nucleotides not matched to a gene: 3. This CDR3 has 14 residues. Germline CDR1 SNHLY, CDR2 FYNNEI. CDR3 sequence (DNA): TGTGCCAGAGGACAGGGCGCTGGGGCCAACGTCCTGACTTTC. Translation: CARGQGAGANVLTF.

This chain uses TRBV7-3 with TRBJ2-6; D unresolved. Per the germline V gene, CDR1 is SGHTA and CDR2 is FQGTGA. V was trimmed by 2 bases and J by 0 bases, leaving 5 bases between them. The CDR3 sequence is 15 residues long. In DNA form, the CDR3 reads TGTGCCAGCAGCTTAGGTTACTCTGGGGCCAACGTCCTGACTTTC. This gives the protein CASSLGYSGANVLTF.

This rearrangement joins TRBV27 to TRBJ2-3, with unresolved D. Trimming took 0 bases from V and 1 from J, leaving 20 bases between them. Germline loops: CDR1 MNHEY, CDR2 SMNVEV (reference sequence). This CDR3 is 19 amino acids long. The CDR3 bases are TGTGCCAGCAGTTTATCGGTCCTGCAGGCGTACTTGGGCACAGATACGCAGTATTTT. Translation gives CASSLSVLQAYLGTDTQYF.

The J gene is TRBJ2-7, the V gene TRBV18; possible D gene TRBD1, 6 bases. The V end was cut by 1 base, the J end by 2 bases, with 15 bases between. This CDR3 has 16 residues. Germline V gene data show CDR1 as KGHSH and CDR2 as LQKENI. This CDR3 reads CASSPRDIRLPYEQYF. The CDR3 bases are TGTGCCAGCTCACCACGGGACATAAGGCTTCCCTACGAGCAGTACTTC.

The chain couples TRBV9 to TRBJ2-5; D remains ambiguous. Germline CDR1 is SGDLS and CDR2 is YYNGEE. V was trimmed by 4 bases and J by 0 bases, leaving 7 bases between them. The CDR3 is 13 residues long. The CDR3 DNA follows: TGTGCCAGCAGCCCACTGTACCAAGAGACCCAGTACTTC. It translates to CASSPLYQETQYF.

The chain links TRBV28 to TRBJ2-3; D is ambiguous. Trimming pared 5 bases from V and 8 bases from J, leaving 11 bases between. Germline V gene sequence: CDR1 MDHEN, CDR2 SYDVKM. CDR3 length equals 12 residues. The CDR3 DNA reads TGTGCCAGCAGTCCCTGGGGTGGTACGCAGTATTTT. It encodes CASSPWGGTQYF.

This sequence joins TRBV28 and TRBJ2-7, with 8 bases lining up with TRBD2. V lost 4 bases and J lost 3; bases outside the gene matches: 5. Germline-derived CDR1 and CDR2 are MDHEN and SYDVKM. The CDR3 loop spans 14 amino acids. Here the CDR3 reads CASSSESGSYEQYF. CDR3 sequence (DNA): TGTGCCAGCAGTTCTGAGAGCGGGAGCTACGAGCAGTACTTC.

The chain links TRBV30 to TRBJ1-1, with unresolved D. The germline V and J ends were trimmed by 2 bases and 1 base, with 8 bases remaining between them. The germline CDR1 and CDR2 sequences are GTSNPN and SVGIG (reference sequence). The CDR3 consists of 13 residues. In DNA, the CDR3 is TGTGCCTGGAGTAGGAAACCGAACACTGAAGCTTTCTTT. It yields the protein CAWSRKPNTEAFF.

The rearrangement joins TRBV5-1 to TRBJ2-7, with a weak D call TRBD1 (6 bases). This CDR3 has 16 residues. CDR1 and CDR2 (germline): SGHRS, YFSETQ. V shed 1 base and J shed 0 bases, with 14 bases lying between them. CDR3 region: CASSLLQGPSSYEQYF. The CDR3 DNA is TGCGCCAGCAGCTTGCTACAGGGCCCAAGCTCCTACGAGCAGTACTTC.